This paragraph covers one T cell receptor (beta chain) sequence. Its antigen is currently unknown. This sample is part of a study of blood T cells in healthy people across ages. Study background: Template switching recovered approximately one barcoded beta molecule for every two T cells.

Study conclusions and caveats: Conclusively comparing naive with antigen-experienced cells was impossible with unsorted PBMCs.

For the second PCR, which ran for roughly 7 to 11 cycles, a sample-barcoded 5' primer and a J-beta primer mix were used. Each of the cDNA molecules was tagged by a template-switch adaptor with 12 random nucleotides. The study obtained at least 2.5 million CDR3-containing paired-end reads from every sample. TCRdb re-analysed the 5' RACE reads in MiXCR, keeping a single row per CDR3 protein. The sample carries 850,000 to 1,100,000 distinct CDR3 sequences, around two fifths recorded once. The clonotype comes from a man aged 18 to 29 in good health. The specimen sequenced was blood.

CDR3 amino acids: CSARLAGRGDYNEQYF. The CDR3 bases are TGCAGTGCTAGGTTGGCCGGGCGGGGGGATTACAATGAGCAGTACTTC. The V gene is TRBV20-1, the J gene TRBJ2-5; 8 nucleotides agree with TRBD2. This CDR3 has 16 residues. J lost 11 bases, V lost 3 bases, and 20 bases had no gene match. CDR1 and CDR2 from the germline V gene are DFQATT and SNEGSKA (reference sequence).